These 29 T cell receptor beta chains were sequenced from one sample in a study of control samples from healthy donors and cancer patients. Clones were sequenced by immunoSEQ multiplex PCR, and TCRdb holds only the in-frame ones, with some missing. The repertoire has about 150,000 clones, approximately 94% of them found once; the top ten carry approximately 1.5%. Sequencing used blood. The receptors derive from a woman aged 18-29 years in good health.

The chain employs TRBV2 and TRBJ2-1; unclear D gene. Per the germline V gene, CDR1 is SNHLY and CDR2 is FYNNEI. Deletions cut 6 bases from V and 0 bases from J, with 6 bases between. The CDR3 is made up of 13 amino acids. DNA of the CDR3: TGTGCCAGCAGCCCACACTCCTACAATGAGCAGTTCTTC. Its protein product is CASSPHSYNEQFF.

This clone was counted once. The chain links TRBV4-2 to TRBJ2-3; 15 bases align to TRBD2. Trimming at V came to 3 bases and at J to 4 bases, leaving 5 bases not matched to a gene. This CDR3 is 17 amino acids long. Germline values: CDR1 LGHNA, CDR2 YNFKEQ. The CDR3 sequence: CASSQVRTSGGADTQYF. CDR3 DNA sequence: TGTGCCAGCAGCCAGGTTCGGACTAGCGGGGGGGCAGATACGCAGTATTTT.

The chain is built from TRBV9 and TRBJ2-5, with 9 positions matching TRBD1. CDR3 length: 17 residues. With V trimmed by 0 bases and J by 4 bases, 10 bases remained unmatched. The germline CDR1 and CDR2 sequences are SGDLS and YYNGEE. The CDR3 nucleotides read TGTGCCAGCAGCGTAGCTGGACAGGGGTTCGTGGCAGAGACCCAGTACTTC. Translation gives CASSVAGQGFVAETQYF.

The CDR3 here is CATSGLMNTEAFF. CDR3 sequence (DNA): TGTGCCACTTCGGGGCTAATGAACACTGAAGCTTTCTTT. The chain couples TRBV28 to TRBJ1-1; D is possibly TRBD1 (5 bases). Looked up from germline, CDR1 is MDHEN and CDR2 is SYDVKM. This CDR3 is 13 amino acids long. Trimming took 10 bases from V and 0 from J, leaving 12 bases between them.

This chain uses TRBV12-3 or TRBV12-4 with TRBJ1-5, with a tentative D call TRBD1 (6 bases). Trimming took 7 bases from V and 7 from J, leaving 14 bases between them. This CDR3 region has 13 residues. The CDR3 DNA reads TGTGCCAGCAATATACAGGGAAACCAGCCCCAGCATTTT. It is translated as CASNIQGNQPQHF.

The genes are TRBV9 and TRBJ1-1; 8 positions agree with TRBD1. There are 14 residues in the CDR3. Germline V gene lookup returns CDR1 SGDLS and CDR2 YYNGEE. Trimming cost V 2 bases and J 2 bases; bases outside gene matches: 2. CDR3 in amino acids: CASSVGQVNTEAFF. The CDR3 DNA follows: TGTGCCAGCAGCGTGGGACAGGTAAACACTGAAGCTTTCTTT.

CDR3 in amino acids: CASISGQSSGNTIYF. CDR3 DNA: TGCGCCAGCATTTCGGGACAGTCCTCTGGAAACACCATATATTTT. V is TRBV10-1 and J is TRBJ1-3; 7 bases map to TRBD1. Trimming removed 7 bases from V and 0 bases from J; junction bases left unmatched: 6. The CDR3 has 15 residues. Germline assignment: CDR1 WNHNN and CDR2 SYGVQD (reference sequence).

V is TRBV6-5 and J is TRBJ2-5; 11 bases are a match to TRBD2. With 5 bases clipped from V and 4 bases from J, the junction kept 3 bases outside the gene matches. The germline gives CDR1 MNHEY, CDR2 SVGAGI. The CDR3 has 14 residues. The CDR3 loop reads CASSHSGRAETQYF. The CDR3 DNA follows: TGTGCCAGCAGTCATAGCGGGAGGGCAGAGACCCAGTACTTC.

This rearrangement joins TRBV6-5 to TRBJ2-7; D possibly matches TRBD1 or TRBD2 (5 bases each). V lost 6 bases to trimming and J lost 0 bases, with 9 bases between them. CDR1 and CDR2 from the germline V gene are MNHEY and SVGAGI. The CDR3 sequence is 13 residues long. CDR3 nucleotides: TGTGCCAGCAGGGGACGGAACTCCTACGAGCAGTACTTC. As protein: CASRGRNSYEQYF.

V gene TRBV20-1 combines with J gene TRBJ1-1; 9 bases agree with TRBD1. The germline CDR1 and CDR2 sequences are DFQATT and SNEGSKA (reference sequence). V lost 5 bases, J lost 11 bases, and 6 bases stayed unmatched. CDR3 size: 11 residues. CDR3 nucleotide sequence: TGCAGTGCTCCGGGACAGGGTTCGGCTTTCTTT. It codes for CSAPGQGSAFF.

This clone was detected once. The chain has TRBV12-3 or TRBV12-4 and TRBJ1-2, with D hard to call. This CDR3 has 13 amino acids. Trimming took 2 bases from V and 2 from J, leaving 6 bases between them. CDR3 loop: CASSLRTNYGYTF. CDR3 in DNA: TGTGCCAGCAGTTTAAGAACAAACTATGGCTACACCTTC.

V gene TRBV10-2 combines with J gene TRBJ1-1; D not resolved. V dropped 5 bases and J dropped 9 bases, with 19 bases sitting between them. The CDR3 is made up of 14 amino acids. The germline V gene has CDR1 WSHSY and CDR2 SAAADI. The chain's CDR3 is CASSLDGPSGKAFF. In DNA, the CDR3 is TGCGCCAGCAGTCTTGACGGGCCCAGCGGAAAAGCTTTCTTT.

The chain combines TRBV12-3 or TRBV12-4 with TRBJ1-1; D perhaps matches TRBD1 (5 bases). V was shortened by 11 bases and J by 4 bases, with 11 bases between the two germline ends. The CDR3 length is 11 residues. The CDR3 is CAAGGGTEAFF. CDR3 sequence (DNA): TGTGCCGCAGGCGGGGGCACTGAAGCTTTCTTT.

The chain couples TRBV12-5 to TRBJ1-3; D is ambiguous. The CDR3 loop spans 15 amino acids. Trimming stripped 6 bases from V and 2 bases from J, with 14 bases between. Germline CDR1 LGHNT, CDR2 FRNRAP. For the CDR3, the DNA is TGTGCTAGTGGCTCCGGGCCGAGCCCTGGAAACACCATATATTTT. Encoded protein: CASGSGPSPGNTIYF. The full variable domain, with the rest looked up from reference TRBV12-5 and TRBJ1-3, is DARVTQTPRHKVTEMGQEVTMRCQPILGHNTVFWYRQTMMQGLELLAYFRNRAPLDDSGMPKDRFSAEMPDATLATLKIQPSEPRDSAVYFCASGSGPSPGNTIYFGEGSWLTVV.

The V gene is TRBV5-6, the J gene TRBJ2-2; possibly TRBD1 for D (5 bases). V lost 1 base to trimming and J lost 4 bases, with 20 bases between them. The CDR3 is made up of 18 amino acids. Germline assignment: CDR1 SGHDT and CDR2 YYEEEE. The CDR3 DNA is TGTGCCAGCAGCTTGTCGACGGGTGCAGGGTTGGTCACCGGGGAGCTGTTTTTT. The encoded protein is CASSLSTGAGLVTGELFF.

The chain carries TRBV11-3 and TRBJ1-2; no clear D. Germline V gene data show CDR1 as SGHNT and CDR2 as YENEEA. The CDR3 is 14 residues long. Trimming removed 1 base from V and 1 base from J, with 7 bases in between. CDR3 amino acids: CASSLGAVNYGYTF. CDR3 nucleotide sequence: TGTGCCAGCAGCTTAGGGGCAGTTAACTATGGCTACACCTTC.

This clone appeared a single time. The chain links TRBV19 to TRBJ2-3; D uncertain. The germline gives CDR1 LNHDA, CDR2 SQIVND (reference sequence). The CDR3 runs to 15 residues. V gave up 3 bases and J gave up 2 bases, with 12 bases separating them. As DNA, the CDR3 is TGTGCCAGTAGTATTCGGCAGGTTCCCACAGATACGCAGTATTTT. Protein: CASSIRQVPTDTQYF.

The J gene is TRBJ2-7, the V gene TRBV7-8; D uncertain. CDR1 and CDR2 (germline): SGHVS, FQNEAQ. The CDR3 totals 14 residues. The germline V and J ends were trimmed by 1 base and 3 bases, with 10 bases remaining between them. The CDR3 loop reads CASSLDRRFYEQYF. CDR3 bases: TGTGCCAGCAGCTTAGATAGGCGGTTCTACGAGCAGTACTTC.

The chain links TRBV7-9 to TRBJ2-7; no firm D call. V lost 5 bases and J lost 2, with 7 bases in between. Germline CDR1 and CDR2: SEHNR and FQNEAQ (reference sequence). CDR3 length: 12 residues. The CDR3 DNA is TGTGCCAGCAGCCCGACACCCTACGAGCAGTACTTC. As protein: CASSPTPYEQYF.

This clone was observed once. This rearrangement joins TRBV5-1 to TRBJ1-1, with D tentatively TRBD1 (6 bases). Deletions cut 3 bases from V and 3 bases from J, with 12 bases between. Germline-derived CDR1 and CDR2 are SGHRS and YFSETQ. CDR3 length equals 14 residues. CDR3 region: CASSSLGGDTEAFF. Here the CDR3 DNA reads TGCGCCAGCAGCTCTCTGGGGGGCGACACTGAAGCTTTCTTT.

The rearrangement uses TRBV3-1 (or the pseudogene TRBV3-2) and TRBJ2-5, with a possible D match to TRBD2 (5 bases). Trimming left V 1 base short and J 3 bases short, with 12 bases between. There are 15 residues in the CDR3. Germline V lookup: CDR1 LGHDT, CDR2 YNNKEL (reference sequence). The DNA of the CDR3 is TGTGCCAGCAGCCAAGTTCCCTGGCGGGAAGAGACCCAGTACTTC. Translated, it gives CASSQVPWREETQYF.

This chain links TRBV14 with TRBJ1-2; tentative D call: TRBD1 (5 bases). The CDR3 is made up of 14 amino acids. CDR1 is SGHDN and CDR2 is FVKESK in the germline V gene. V was shortened by 3 bases and J by 2 bases, with 10 bases between the two germline ends. CDR3 nucleotides: TGTGCCAGCAGCCAGCAGGGCGCCAACTATGGCTACACCTTC. It specifies CASSQQGANYGYTF.

The chain employs TRBV2 and TRBJ2-4; D perhaps matches TRBD2 (6 bases). CDR3 length: 17 amino acids. The germline V and J ends were trimmed by 6 bases and 0 bases, with 18 bases remaining between them. Germline CDR1 is SNHLY and CDR2 is FYNNEI. The CDR3 coding sequence is TGTGCCAGCAGGCAGAGGAGGGATACAATAGCCAAAAACATTCAGTACTTC. Encoded protein: CASRQRRDTIAKNIQYF.

The V gene is TRBV4-1, the J gene TRBJ2-3, with D perhaps TRBD2 (7 bases). The CDR3 length is 15 residues. V was clipped by 4 bases and J by 5 bases, with 16 bases between them. In germline, CDR1 is MGHRA, CDR2 YSYEKL. The DNA of the CDR3 is TGCGCCAGCAGCCCAAGGGGGGGGGATGAAGATACGCAGTATTTT. Translation: CASSPRGGDEDTQYF.

This chain connects TRBV5-1 to TRBJ2-6; perhaps TRBD1 as D (5 bases). Germline assignment: CDR1 SGHRS and CDR2 YFSETQ. This CDR3 comprises 15 residues. Trimming cost V 5 bases and J 0 bases, with 9 bases left between them. DNA for the CDR3: TGCGCCAGCAGGGCGACAGACTCTGGGGCCAACGTCCTGACTTTC. Translating gives CASRATDSGANVLTF.

This chain links TRBV5-1 with TRBJ1-2; D is perhaps TRBD1 (6 bases). There are 13 residues in the CDR3. Germline V gene lookup returns CDR1 SGHRS and CDR2 YFSETQ. Trimming shortened V by 3 bases and J by 3 bases, and 9 bases separated the two germline ends. CDR3 protein: CASSSRQDYGYTF. CDR3 coding DNA: TGCGCCAGCAGCTCCCGACAGGACTATGGCTACACCTTC.

This clone turned up a few times. The V call is TRBV4-1, the J call TRBJ2-6, with TRBD2 as a possible D gene (6 bases). There are 16 residues in the CDR3. The germline V and J ends were trimmed by 4 bases and 0 bases, with 10 bases remaining between them. The germline V gene has CDR1 MGHRA and CDR2 YSYEKL. The CDR3 reads CASSRTGLSGANVLTF. CDR3 bases: TGCGCCAGCAGCCGCACGGGACTCTCTGGGGCCAACGTCCTGACTTTC.

This chain links TRBV18 with TRBJ2-1, with a weak D call TRBD2 (5 bases). Trimming removed 6 bases at V and 8 bases at J, with 11 bases between. There are 12 residues in the CDR3. The germline gives CDR1 KGHSH, CDR2 LQKENI. The CDR3 is CASSLLGDEQFF. The DNA for the CDR3 is TGTGCCAGCTCCCTCCTCGGGGATGAGCAGTTCTTC.

The CDR3 DNA follows: TGTGCCAGCTCCCAGGGGTTAGAAGAGCAGTACTTC. Residues: CASSQGLEEQYF. The gene calls are TRBV18 and TRBJ2-7; maybe TRBD1 (6 bases). Trimming cost V 6 bases and J 7 bases, with 13 bases left between them. Germline V gene sequence: CDR1 KGHSH, CDR2 LQKENI. CDR3 length: 12 residues.